This T cell receptor beta chain derives from a study of regulatory T cells in long-lasting Graves disease. Overall study context: Duration of antithyroid drug therapy among newly diagnosed Graves' patients was under 3 months.

Both iRepertoire HTBI primers and Arm-PCR of CDR3 regions were used to build the TCR beta libraries. TCRdb re-called the multiplex PCR reads through MiXCR, storing one row per CDR3 protein. The table includes approximately 300,000 distinct CDR3 sequences, 18% detected once. Time point meaning: newly diagnosed GD, antithyroid drugs for less than 3 months. RNA from PBMCs was the source of the TCR library. V lost 3 bases to trimming and J lost 7 bases; unmatched junction nucleotides: 6. The CDR3 sequence is 14 residues long. Germline values: CDR1 SGHAT, CDR2 FQNNGV. The origin of this receptor is a female donor with Graves disease. The rearrangement uses TRBV11-2 and TRBJ1-5, with 7 bases aligning to TRBD1. The sample was peripheral blood mononuclear cells (PBMCs), taken at new diagnosis, from a patient treated with antithyroid drugs. The CDR3: CASSFDRVGQPQHF. The DNA for the CDR3 is TGTGCCAGCAGCTTCGACAGGGTGGGCCAGCCCCAGCATTTT.